The clone carrying this T cell receptor beta chain was seen at least ten times. Its antigen is unidentified. This sample's time point: longitudinal time-point 3. Source material was 2 million unsorted PBMCs, stored at -80 °C in RNAlater. The trim removed 7 bases at V and 8 bases at J, leaving 3 bases unmatched. Germline V lookup: CDR1 SNHLY, CDR2 FYNNEI. This CDR3 comprises 13 residues. One entry per CDR3 protein results from TCRdb running MiXCR on the 5' RACE reads. Among some 80,000 distinct CDR3 sequences listed, about 4.3% were seen once. These data are taken from a study of neurological immune-mediated disorders. Whole-study results and caveats: Neither clinical nor MRI features were associated with the multiple sclerosis repertoire cluster. HTLV-1-associated myelopathy ranked highest for TCR clonal expansion and multiple sclerosis lowest, beneath healthy controls.

The TCR comes from a woman aged 55-70 years with multiple sclerosis. The chain employs TRBV2 and TRBJ1-6, with 9 nucleotides matching TRBD1. Source material: PBMCs. As DNA, the CDR3 is TGTGCCAGCAACAGGGGGCGGGATTCACCCCTCCACTTT. This gives the protein CASNRGRDSPLHF.